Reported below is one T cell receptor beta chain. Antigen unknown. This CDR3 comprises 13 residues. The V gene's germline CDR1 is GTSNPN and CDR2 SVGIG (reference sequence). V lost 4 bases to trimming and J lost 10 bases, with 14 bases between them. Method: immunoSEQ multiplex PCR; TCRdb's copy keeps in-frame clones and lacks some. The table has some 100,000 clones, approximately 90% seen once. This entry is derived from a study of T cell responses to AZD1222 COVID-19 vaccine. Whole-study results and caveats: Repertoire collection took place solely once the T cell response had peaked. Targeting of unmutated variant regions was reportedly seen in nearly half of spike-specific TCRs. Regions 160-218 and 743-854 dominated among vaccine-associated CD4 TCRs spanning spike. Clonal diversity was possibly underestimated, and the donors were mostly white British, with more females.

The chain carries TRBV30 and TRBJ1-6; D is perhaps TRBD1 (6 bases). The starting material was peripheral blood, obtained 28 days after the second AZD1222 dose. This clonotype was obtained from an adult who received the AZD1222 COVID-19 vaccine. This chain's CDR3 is CAWMRGLGSPLHF. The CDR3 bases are TGTGCCTGGATGCGGGGGCTCGGATCACCCCTCCACTTT.